The next 29 T cell receptor beta chains were all read from a single sample in a study of T cells expressing NK-cell markers. From its re-call of the 5' RACE reads, TCRdb lists each CDR3 protein once, without DNA. In total, the table holds fewer than 400,000 distinct CDR3 sequences. The sample consisted of blood T cells: a sorted CD56 or NKG2C T cell subset, CD4+ or CD8+ T cells, or bulk PBMC T cells (not recorded which). The source is a woman between 45 and 65 years old in good health.

V gene TRBV29-1 combines with J gene TRBJ2-7. Per germline, CDR1 SQVTM and CDR2 ANQGSEA. This CDR3 contains 15 residues. CDR3 protein: CSVDGLGGRSYEQYF.

The chain links TRBV6-5 to TRBJ2-7. Looked up from germline, CDR1 is MNHEY and CDR2 is SVGAGI. The CDR3 extends over 13 amino acids. The CDR3 is CASSYSRGWEQYF.

The chain has TRBV7-9 and TRBJ1-3; there is no DNA to check the TCRdb D call of TRBD1. CDR1 and CDR2 from the germline V gene are SEHNR and FQNEAQ (reference sequence). CDR3 length: 16 amino acids. The CDR3 sequence: CASSSLGETSGNTIYF.

The rearrangement links TRBV30 to TRBJ2-5; TCRdb selects TRBD2, and the lack of DNA leaves this call unchecked. CDR1 is GTSNPN and CDR2 is SVGIG in the germline V gene (reference sequence). The CDR3 runs to 17 residues. The CDR3 protein is CAGSGTSGRGSQETQYF.

This rearrangement joins TRBV30 to TRBJ2-7; TCRdb names TRBD1, which stays unverified in the absence of DNA. CDR1 is GTSNPN, CDR2 SVGIG, per germline (reference sequence). This CDR3 contains 12 residues. CDR3 sequence reads: CASGTSTYEQYF.

This sequence joins TRBV12-3 or TRBV12-4 and TRBJ2-1; there is no DNA to check the TCRdb D call of TRBD2. The CDR3 is 15 amino acids. The CDR3: CASSLEASGRNEQFF.

V and J are TRBV7-9 and TRBJ2-1; TCRdb's D gene call, TRBD2, goes unchecked for lack of DNA. The CDR3 covers 15 residues. CDR1 is SEHNR, CDR2 FQNEAQ, per germline (reference sequence). The CDR3 loop is CASSQAGTFGDEQFF.

CDR3: CASSPLQGTTDTQYF. The chain recombines TRBV12-3 or TRBV12-4 with TRBJ2-3; TCRdb's D gene call, TRBD1, goes unchecked for lack of DNA. This CDR3 is 15 amino acids long.

V usage is TRBV20-1 and J usage is TRBJ1-1; TCRdb selects TRBD1, and the lack of DNA leaves this call unchecked. CDR3 length equals 17 residues. Germline CDR1 and CDR2: DFQATT and SNEGSKA (reference sequence). CDR3 in amino acids: CSARLPGQGASVTEAFF.

This CDR3 reads CASSPMLGEEETQYF. The V and J genes are TRBV11-3 and TRBJ2-5. The CDR3 extends over 15 amino acids. Germline V CDR1 and CDR2: SGHNT, YENEEA.

V is TRBV5-4 and J is TRBJ2-1; TCRdb indicates TRBD1, and absent DNA this call remains unverified. The CDR3 totals 12 residues. Germline V gives CDR1 SGHNT, CDR2 YYREEE (reference sequence). CDR3 residues: CASRQIGDEQFF.

V is TRBV7-9 and J is TRBJ2-1; no DNA is available, so the TRBD2 call from TCRdb remains unchecked. The CDR3 loop spans 14 amino acids. Per germline, CDR1 SEHNR and CDR2 FQNEAQ (reference sequence). CDR3 amino acids: CASRTSGSYNEQFF.

The rearrangement uses TRBV7-8 and TRBJ1-5. CDR1 and CDR2 (germline): SGHVS, FQNEAQ. The CDR3 totals 13 residues. The CDR3 region is CASSPGGDQPQHF. The complete variable domain, with remaining parts taken from reference TRBV7-8 and TRBJ1-5, reads GAGVSQSPRYKVAKRGQDVALRCDPISGHVSLFWYQQALGQGPEFLTYFQNEAQLDKSGLPSDRFFAERPEGSVSTLKIQRTQQEDSAVYLCASSPGGDQPQHFGDGTRLSIL.

The rearrangement joins TRBV12-3 or TRBV12-4 to TRBJ1-5. The CDR3 contains 13 residues. CDR3 region: CASSFREGQPQHF.

The chain employs TRBV29-1 and TRBJ2-3. Per the germline V gene, CDR1 is SQVTM and CDR2 is ANQGSEA. The CDR3 length is 13 residues. CDR3 amino acids: CSVAPGTTDTQYF.

This rearrangement joins TRBV9 to TRBJ2-7. CDR1 is SGDLS, CDR2 YYNGEE, per germline. The CDR3 is 13 amino acids. This CDR3 is CASSVGALYEQYF.

The chain links TRBV12-3 or TRBV12-4 to TRBJ1-5; absent DNA, TCRdb's TRBD1 call cannot be checked. This CDR3 has 14 residues. CDR3 sequence reads: CASSLNTGAQPQHF.

The chain links TRBV7-6 to TRBJ1-2. The germline CDR1 and CDR2 sequences are SGHVS and FNYEAQ. CDR3 length: 18 amino acids. This CDR3 reads CASRNRQTGSFSNYGYTF.

V and J are TRBV5-1 and TRBJ2-1; the TCRdb D gene call, TRBD2, has no DNA to confirm it. CDR1 and CDR2 (germline): SGHRS, YFSETQ. This CDR3 contains 15 residues. CDR3 amino acids: CASSLDAGDANEQFF.

J is TRBJ1-4 and V is TRBV18; TCRdb proposes TRBD1, but this gene call is untestable without DNA. The CDR3 covers 15 residues. Germline V gene data show CDR1 as KGHSH and CDR2 as LQKENI. The CDR3 loop is CASSQSGPPAGKLFF.

The V and J genes are TRBV12-5 and TRBJ2-1; TCRdb outputs TRBD1, but without DNA this stays unchecked. This CDR3 has 19 amino acids. Per the germline V gene, CDR1 is LGHNT and CDR2 is FRNRAP. The CDR3 reads CASGLVLSGFGTSTSEQFF.

This chain uses TRBV3-1 with TRBJ2-1. Germline CDR1 reads LGHDT; CDR2 reads YNNKEL (reference sequence). This CDR3 comprises 16 residues. This chain's CDR3 is CASSQYRHISYNEQFF.

The CDR3 loop reads CASSLVLAGPNGETQYF. V is TRBV5-1 and J is TRBJ2-5; the TCRdb D gene call, TRBD2, has no DNA to confirm it. The CDR3 is 17 residues long. The germline V gene encodes CDR1 SGHRS and CDR2 YFSETQ.

The CDR3 is CSARDVGGNYVETQYF. The chain recombines TRBV20-1 with TRBJ2-5; the TRBD1 assignment by TCRdb is unverifiable without DNA. The germline V gene has CDR1 DFQATT and CDR2 SNEGSKA (reference sequence). This CDR3 has 16 amino acids.

The chain recombines TRBV5-6 with TRBJ2-2; the TCRdb call, TRBD2, lacks DNA for checking. CDR1 and CDR2 from the germline V gene are SGHDT and YYEEEE. The CDR3 spans 14 residues. CDR3 protein: CASLRGARSGELFF.

V usage is TRBV5-1 and J usage is TRBJ2-1; checking the TCRdb D call of TRBD2 is not possible without DNA. Germline loops: CDR1 SGHRS, CDR2 YFSETQ. This CDR3 has 19 residues. The CDR3 reads CASSFIGTSGLRGYNEQFF.

The CDR3 region is CASRGELLGEQFF. The chain joins TRBV2 to TRBJ2-1; TCRdb outputs TRBD2, but without DNA this stays unchecked. The CDR3 totals 13 residues. The germline V gene has CDR1 SNHLY and CDR2 FYNNEI.

The chain links TRBV7-2 to TRBJ2-1. CDR1 and CDR2 from the germline V gene are SGHTA and FQGNSA. The CDR3 is 12 residues long. Here the CDR3 reads CASSLSGSDQFF.

The chain is built from TRBV13 and TRBJ2-5; without DNA, the TCRdb call of TRBD1 cannot be checked. This CDR3 region has 14 residues. Germline V lookup: CDR1 PRHDT, CDR2 FYEKMQ (reference sequence). The CDR3 reads CASSLRGIQETQYF.